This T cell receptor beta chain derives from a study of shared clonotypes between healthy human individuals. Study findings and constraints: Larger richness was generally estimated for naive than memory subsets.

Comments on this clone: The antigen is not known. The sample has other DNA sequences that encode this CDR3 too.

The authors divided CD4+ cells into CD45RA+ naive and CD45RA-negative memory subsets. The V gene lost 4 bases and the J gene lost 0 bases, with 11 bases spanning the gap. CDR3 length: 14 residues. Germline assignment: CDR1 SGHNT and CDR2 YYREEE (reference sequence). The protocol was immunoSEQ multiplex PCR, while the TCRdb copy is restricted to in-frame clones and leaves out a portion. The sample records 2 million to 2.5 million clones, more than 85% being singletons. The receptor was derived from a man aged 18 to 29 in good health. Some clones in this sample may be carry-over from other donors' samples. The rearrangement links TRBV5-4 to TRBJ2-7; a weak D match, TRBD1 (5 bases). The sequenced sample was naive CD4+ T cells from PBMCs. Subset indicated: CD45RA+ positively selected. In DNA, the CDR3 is TGTGCCAGCAGCCCCGACAGCAGCTCCTACGAGCAGTACTTC. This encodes CASSPDSSSYEQYF.